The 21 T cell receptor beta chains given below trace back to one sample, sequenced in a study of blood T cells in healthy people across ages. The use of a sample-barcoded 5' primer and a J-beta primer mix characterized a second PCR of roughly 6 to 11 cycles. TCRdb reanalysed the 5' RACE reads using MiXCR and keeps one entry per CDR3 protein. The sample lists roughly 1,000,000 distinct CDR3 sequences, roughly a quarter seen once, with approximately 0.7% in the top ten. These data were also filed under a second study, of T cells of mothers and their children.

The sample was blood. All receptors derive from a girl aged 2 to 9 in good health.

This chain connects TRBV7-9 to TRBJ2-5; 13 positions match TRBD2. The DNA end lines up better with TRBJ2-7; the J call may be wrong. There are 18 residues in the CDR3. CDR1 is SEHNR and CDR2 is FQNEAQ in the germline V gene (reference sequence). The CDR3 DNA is TGTGCCAGCAGCCCACTACAACCCGGGACTAGCGGGATATACGAGCAGTACTTC. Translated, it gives CASSPLQPGTSGIYEQYF.

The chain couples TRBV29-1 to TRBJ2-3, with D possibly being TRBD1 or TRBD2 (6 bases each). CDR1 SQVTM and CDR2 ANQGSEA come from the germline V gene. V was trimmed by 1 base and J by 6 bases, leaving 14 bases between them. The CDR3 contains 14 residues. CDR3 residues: CSVEGRGLADTQYF. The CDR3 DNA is TGCAGCGTTGAAGGTCGGGGGCTAGCGGATACGCAGTATTTT.

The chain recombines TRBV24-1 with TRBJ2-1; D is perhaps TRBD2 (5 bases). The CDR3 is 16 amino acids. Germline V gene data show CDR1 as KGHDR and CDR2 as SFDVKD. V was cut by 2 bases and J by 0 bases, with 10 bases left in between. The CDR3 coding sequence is TGTGCCACCAGTGATTCGGACTCGAGCTCCTACAATGAGCAGTTCTTC. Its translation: CATSDSDSSSYNEQFF.

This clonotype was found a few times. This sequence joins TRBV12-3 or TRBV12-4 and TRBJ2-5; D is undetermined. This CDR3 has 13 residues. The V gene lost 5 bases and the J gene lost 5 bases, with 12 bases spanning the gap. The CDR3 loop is CASSPSSSETQYF. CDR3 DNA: TGTGCCAGCAGTCCCAGCTCATCGGAGACCCAGTACTTC.

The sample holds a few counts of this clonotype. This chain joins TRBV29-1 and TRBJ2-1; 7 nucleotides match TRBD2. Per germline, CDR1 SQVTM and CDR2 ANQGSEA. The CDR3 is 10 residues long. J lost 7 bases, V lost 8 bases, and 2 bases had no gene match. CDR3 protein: CSFGGNEQFF. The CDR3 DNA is TGCAGCTTCGGGGGGAATGAGCAGTTCTTC.

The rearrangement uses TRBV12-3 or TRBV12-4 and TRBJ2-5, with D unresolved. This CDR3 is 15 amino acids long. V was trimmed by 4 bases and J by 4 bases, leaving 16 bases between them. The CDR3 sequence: CASSYRRWVRETQYF. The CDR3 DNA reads TGTGCCAGCAGTTACCGGCGCTGGGTTAGAGAGACCCAGTACTTC.

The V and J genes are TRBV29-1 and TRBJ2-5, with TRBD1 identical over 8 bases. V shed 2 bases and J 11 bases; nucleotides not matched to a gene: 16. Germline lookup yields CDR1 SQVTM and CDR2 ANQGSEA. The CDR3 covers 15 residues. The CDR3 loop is CSVERLLDRDDVQYF. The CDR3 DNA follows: TGCAGCGTTGAACGATTGCTGGACAGGGATGACGTGCAGTACTTC.

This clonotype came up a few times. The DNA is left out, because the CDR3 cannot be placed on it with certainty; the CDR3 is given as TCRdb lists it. The CDR3 is CGAIGTGNANYGCTF. The chain uses TRBV29-1 and TRBJ1-2; the tabulated D call, TRBD1, remains unverified against the DNA. CDR1 is SQVTM and CDR2 is ANQGSEA in the germline V gene. 15 amino acids form the CDR3, both terminal residues included.

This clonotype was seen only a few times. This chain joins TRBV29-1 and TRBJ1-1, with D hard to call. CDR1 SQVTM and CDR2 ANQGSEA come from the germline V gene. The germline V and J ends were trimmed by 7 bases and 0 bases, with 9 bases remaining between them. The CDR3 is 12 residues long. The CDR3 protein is CSGALMNTEAFF. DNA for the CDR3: TGCAGCGGGGCACTGATGAACACTGAAGCTTTCTTT.

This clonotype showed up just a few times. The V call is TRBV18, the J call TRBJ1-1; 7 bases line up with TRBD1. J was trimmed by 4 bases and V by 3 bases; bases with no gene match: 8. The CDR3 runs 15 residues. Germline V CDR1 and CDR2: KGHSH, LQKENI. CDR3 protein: CASSPKTGSSTEAFF. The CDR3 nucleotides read TGTGCCAGCTCACCCAAGACAGGGTCGAGCACTGAAGCTTTCTTT.

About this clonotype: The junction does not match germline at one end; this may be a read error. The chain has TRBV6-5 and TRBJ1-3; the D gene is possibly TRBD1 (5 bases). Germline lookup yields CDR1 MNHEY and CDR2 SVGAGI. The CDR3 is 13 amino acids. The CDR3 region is CAGSPRQRNTIYF. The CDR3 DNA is TGTGCCGGCAGTCCACGACAGAGAAACACCATATATTTT.

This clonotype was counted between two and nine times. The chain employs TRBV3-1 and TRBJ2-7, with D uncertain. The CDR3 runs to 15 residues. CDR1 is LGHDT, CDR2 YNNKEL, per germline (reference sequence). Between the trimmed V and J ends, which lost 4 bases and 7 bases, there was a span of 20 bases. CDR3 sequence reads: CASSPHQTIAGEQYF. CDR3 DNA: TGTGCCAGCAGCCCGCACCAAACGATAGCAGGAGAGCAGTACTTC.

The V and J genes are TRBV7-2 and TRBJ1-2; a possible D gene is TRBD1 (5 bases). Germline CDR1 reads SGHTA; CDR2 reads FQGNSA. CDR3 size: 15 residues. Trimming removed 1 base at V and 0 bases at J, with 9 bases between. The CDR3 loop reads CASSLEKGTNYGYTF. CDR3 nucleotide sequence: TGTGCCAGCAGCTTAGAAAAGGGGACTAACTATGGCTACACCTTC.

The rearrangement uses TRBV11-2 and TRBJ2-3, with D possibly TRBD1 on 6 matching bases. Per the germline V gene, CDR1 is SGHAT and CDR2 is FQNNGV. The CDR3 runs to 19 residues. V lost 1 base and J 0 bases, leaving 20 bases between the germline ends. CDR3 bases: TGTGCCAGCAGCTTAGTTTCGGCAGTGGGGGCCCATAGCACAGATACGCAGTATTTT. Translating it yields CASSLVSAVGAHSTDTQYF.

CDR3 loop: CASSSRVTGKRETQYF. The DNA of the CDR3 is TGTGCCAGCAGCTCCCGGGTGACAGGGAAGAGGGAGACCCAGTACTTC. V is TRBV7-2 and J is TRBJ2-5; TRBD1 matches 7 bases. V lost 4 bases, J lost 5 bases, and 13 bases stayed unmatched. Germline V gene lookup returns CDR1 SGHTA and CDR2 FQGNSA. This CDR3 region has 16 residues. Filled out from reference TRBV7-2 and TRBJ2-5, the complete variable domain reads GAGVSQSPSNKVTEKGKDVELRCDPISGHTALYWYRQSLGQGLEFLIYFQGNSAPDKSGLPSDRFSAERTGGSVSTLTIQRTQQEDSAVYLCASSSRVTGKRETQYFGPGTRLLVL.

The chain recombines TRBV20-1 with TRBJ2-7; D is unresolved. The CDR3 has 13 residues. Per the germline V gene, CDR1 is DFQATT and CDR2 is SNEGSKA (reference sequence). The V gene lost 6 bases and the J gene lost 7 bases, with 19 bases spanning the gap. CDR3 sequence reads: CSAEVPPSREQYF. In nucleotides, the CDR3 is TGCAGTGCCGAGGTGCCTCCGTCTCGGGAGCAGTACTTC.

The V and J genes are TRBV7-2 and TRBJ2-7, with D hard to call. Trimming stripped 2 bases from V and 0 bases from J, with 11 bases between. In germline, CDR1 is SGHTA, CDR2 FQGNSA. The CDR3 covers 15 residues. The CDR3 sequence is CASSLLTVSSYEQYF. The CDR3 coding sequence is TGTGCCAGCAGCTTACTAACGGTGAGCTCCTACGAGCAGTACTTC.

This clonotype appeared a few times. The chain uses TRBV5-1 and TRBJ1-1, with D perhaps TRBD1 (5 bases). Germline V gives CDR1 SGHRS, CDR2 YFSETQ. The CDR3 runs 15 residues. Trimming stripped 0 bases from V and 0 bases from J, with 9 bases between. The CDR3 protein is CASSLDTGVNTEAFF. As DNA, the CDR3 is TGCGCCAGCAGCTTGGATACAGGAGTGAACACTGAAGCTTTCTTT.

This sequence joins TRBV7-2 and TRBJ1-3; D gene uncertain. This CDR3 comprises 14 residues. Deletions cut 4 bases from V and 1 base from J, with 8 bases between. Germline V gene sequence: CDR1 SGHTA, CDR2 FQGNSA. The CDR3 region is CASSWTESGNTIYF. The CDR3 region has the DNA TGTGCCAGCAGCTGGACGGAGTCTGGAAACACCATATATTTT.

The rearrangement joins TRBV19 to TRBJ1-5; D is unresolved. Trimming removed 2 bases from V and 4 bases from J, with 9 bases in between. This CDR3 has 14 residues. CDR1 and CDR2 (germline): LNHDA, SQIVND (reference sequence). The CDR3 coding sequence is TGTGCCAGTAGTATACGGCTCCAGAATCAGCCCCAGCATTTT. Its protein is CASSIRLQNQPQHF. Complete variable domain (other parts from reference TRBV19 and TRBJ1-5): DGGITQSPKYLFRKEGQNVTLSCEQNLNHDAMYWYRQDPGQGLRLIYYSQIVNDFQKGDIAEGYSVSREKKESFPLTVTSAQKNPTAFYLCASSIRLQNQPQHFGDGTRLSIL.

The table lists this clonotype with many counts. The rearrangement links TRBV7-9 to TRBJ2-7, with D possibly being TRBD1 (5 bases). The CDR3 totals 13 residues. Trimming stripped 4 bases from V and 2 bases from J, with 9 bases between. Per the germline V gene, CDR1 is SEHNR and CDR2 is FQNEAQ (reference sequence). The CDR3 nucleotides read TGTGCCAGCAGCTCGGACACGGCCTACGAGCAGTACTTC. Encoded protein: CASSSDTAYEQYF.